This T cell receptor (beta chain) was found in a study of T-cell memory formation after mild COVID-19 (dated by TCRdb to the early 2020s). Context from the whole study: Most TCR sequence clusters were specific to one of the two donors. Longitudinal TCRalpha and TCRbeta repertoire sequencing tracked T-cell clones expanding and contracting after mild COVID-19 in a couple of donors. Two young, previously healthy adult volunteers, one female and one male, were included in the cohort.

Instrument on record: Illumina NovaSeq 6000. TCRalpha and TCRbeta cDNA libraries were built by 5'RACE with constant-segment primers, adding sample barcodes and unique molecular identifiers. Trizol reagent was used to extract RNA from every sample. Amplification of the libraries took two PCR steps, and the second step added a second sample barcode plus Illumina TruSeq adapters. Libraries were sequenced on an Illumina NovaSeq with 2 x 150 bp paired-end reads. The authors' pipeline ran thus. Reads were demultiplexed and collapsed into UMI-guided consensus sequences with migec v1.2.7. Using mixcr v2.1.11, UMI consensuses were aligned to TRA and TRB V and J templates and then assembled into clonotypes. A clonotype was counted as expanded or contracted only if both edgeR and NoisET called the change significant, with noise models trained on biological replicates. For edgeR calls, the thresholds were a false discovery rate-adjusted p below 0.01 and a log2 fold-change of 1. As an exploratory analysis of dynamics, PCA with hierarchical clustering was applied to max-normalized trajectories of the 1000 most abundant clonotypes. Each responding clone was given a CD4 or CD8 phenotype based on the CD4+ and CD8+ repertoires, which had been sequenced separately. TCRdb handled the public reads itself, with Q25 trimming in fastp and clone calling in MiXCR, and kept productive beta chains. Under each unique CDR3 protein, matching rows form one entry showing the most common genes and DNA. TCRdb's processing, not the authors' own work, is the source of the V and J calls. This sample holds 500,000 to 550,000 distinct CDR3 sequences; around 21% were observed only once. Together, the top ten hold around 13% of the sample.

V drops 5 bases and J drops 3 bases, leaving 13 bases in between. Including the terminal cysteine and phenylalanine, the CDR3 comprises 14 residues. The retained sequence is limited to the CDR3, 42 bases, with the frame set at the first base. As concerns this clonotype: The antigen it recognizes is unknown. Nothing much larger sits one base from this clone, and base qualities are not available.

Ficoll-Paque density gradient centrifugation was the method used to isolate PBMCs. The full study reports these points: The second-wave clones that peaked on day 37 were not confirmed to be SARS-CoV-2 specific. Some responding clones were detected in pre-infection memory, suggesting pre-existing cross-reactive memory T cells joined the SARS-CoV-2 response. Contracting CD4+ clones appeared mostly in the CM and EM memory subsets, whereas CD8+ clones were enriched in EMRA. Clones that contracted from day 15 to 85 showed balanced CD4/CD8 phenotypes, whereas a second wave of clones that expanded from day 15 to 37 leaned towards CD4+. Only a couple of mild cases were covered by the study, and larger cohorts that include severe cases with pre-infection samples were considered necessary.

The sequence was obtained from an adult woman who had mild COVID-19 (a few samples of this study predate the infection). The sample titles of this study are shuffled in the database, so cell type and time point are left out; the donor was told from shared clones. The sequenced sample consisted of PBMCs or a T cell subset sorted from them (not recorded which). The V and J segments used are TRBV12-3 or TRBV12-4 and TRBJ1-1; the best D guess is TRBD1, with 5 bases matching. The CDR3 region reads CASSRRGRDTEAFF. At the DNA level, the sequence is TGTGCCAGCAGTCGTAGGGGACGGGACACTGAAGCTTTCTTT.